Listed here are 30 T cell receptor beta chains from one sample, sequenced in a study of blood T cell repertoires in COVID-19. The data were produced by immunoSEQ multiplex PCR, yet TCRdb's version contains in-frame clones alone and is incomplete. The repertoire holds about 85,000 clones, around 80% seen once, with around 13% in the top ten. Sequenced input: peripheral blood. The receptors come from a human donor in a cohort sampled during active COVID-19.

This clone was seen a few times. The J gene is TRBJ1-3, the V gene TRBV28; D is unresolved. The germline CDR1 and CDR2 sequences are MDHEN and SYDVKM. Trimming left V 3 bases short and J 5 bases short, with 11 bases between. This CDR3 region has 14 residues. CDR3 loop: CASSLKAPRNTIYF. The DNA for the CDR3 is TGTGCCAGCAGTTTGAAAGCACCGAGAAACACCATATATTTT.

This sequence joins TRBV13 and TRBJ1-6; D not resolved. Trimming took off 3 bases at V and 5 bases at J, with 11 bases between the two ends. This CDR3 contains 15 residues. Germline CDR1 reads PRHDT; CDR2 reads FYEKMQ (reference sequence). The CDR3 protein is CASSFSDTNNSPLHF. Here the CDR3 DNA reads TGTGCCAGCAGCTTTTCCGACACAAATAATTCACCCCTCCACTTT.

A note on this clone: The same CDR3 can be traced to other DNA sequences in this sample. The V and J genes are TRBV3-1 (or the pseudogene TRBV3-2) and TRBJ1-1, with D tentatively TRBD1 (6 bases). CDR1 and CDR2 from the germline V gene are LGHDT and YNNKEL (reference sequence). There are 14 residues in the CDR3. The V gene lost 0 bases and the J gene lost 5 bases, with 10 bases spanning the gap. DNA of the CDR3: TGTGCCAGCAGCCAAGATCCAGGGGCAACTGAAGCTTTCTTT. This encodes CASSQDPGATEAFF.

The genes are TRBV4-2 and TRBJ2-3; tentative D call: TRBD1 (6 bases). In germline, CDR1 is LGHNA, CDR2 YNFKEQ. V shed 0 bases and J shed 6 bases, with 22 bases lying between them. The CDR3 is 18 amino acids. In nucleotides, the CDR3 is TGTGCCAGCAGCCAAGACACTGCGACAGGTATGAATCGGGATACGCAGTATTTT. Residues: CASSQDTATGMNRDTQYF.

The genes are TRBV12-3 or TRBV12-4 and TRBJ1-1; no firm D call. Between the trimmed V and J ends, which lost 6 bases and 4 bases, there was a span of 12 bases. The CDR3 contains 13 residues. The CDR3 bases are TGTGCCAGCAGATCGAGGGAAAGCACTGAAGCTTTCTTT. This translates into CASRSRESTEAFF.

The V and J genes are TRBV18 and TRBJ2-7, with a possible D match to TRBD2 (6 bases). Trimming stripped 6 bases from V and 7 bases from J, with 10 bases between. Germline CDR1 and CDR2: KGHSH and LQKENI. CDR3 length: 11 residues. The CDR3 region has the DNA TGTGCCAGCTCCTATGGAGGGGAGCAGTACTTC. Its translation: CASSYGGEQYF.

J is TRBJ2-7 and V is TRBV27; TRBD1 aligns across 9 bases. J gave up 1 base and V 3 bases, and 7 bases lay outside the gene matches. The germline V gene encodes CDR1 MNHEY and CDR2 SMNVEV (reference sequence). The CDR3 totals 16 residues. The CDR3 nucleotides are TGTGCCAGCAGTTTGGGACAGGGAGGGGGTTCCTACGAGCAGTACTTC. It translates to CASSLGQGGGSYEQYF.

The gene calls are TRBV7-9 and TRBJ2-7, with 8 nucleotides matching TRBD1. The junction had 15 bases not matched to a gene; V was cut back by 5 bases and J by 3 bases. Germline V gene sequence: CDR1 SEHNR, CDR2 FQNEAQ (reference sequence). The CDR3 has 17 amino acids. CDR3 amino acids: CASSLGTGGHRIYEQYF. In nucleotides, the CDR3 is TGTGCCAGCAGCCTCGGGACAGGAGGTCATCGAATCTACGAGCAGTACTTC.

V and J are TRBV7-2 and TRBJ1-4, with D possibly matching TRBD1 (5 bases). The CDR3 has 16 residues. Trimming stripped 1 base from V and 4 bases from J, with 13 bases between. Germline assignment: CDR1 SGHTA and CDR2 FQGNSA. CDR3 nucleotide sequence: TGTGCCAGCAGCTTAGTCGGCAGGGTCAATAATGAAAAACTGTTTTTT. Translating gives CASSLVGRVNNEKLFF.

This clone appeared a few times. The DNA of the CDR3 is TGCGCCAGCAGCCAAGGGCTAGCGGGGGGAAACGAGCAGTACTTC. Protein product: CASSQGLAGGNEQYF. The chain employs TRBV4-1 and TRBJ2-7, with 11 bases matching TRBD2. Germline assignment: CDR1 MGHRA and CDR2 YSYEKL. This CDR3 spans 15 amino acids. The V gene end was trimmed by 1 base and the J gene end by 5 bases; junction bases not matched to a gene: 4.

V and J are TRBV2 and TRBJ2-7; TRBD2 might be the D (6 bases). This CDR3 is built from 13 residues. The germline V and J ends were trimmed by 8 bases and 4 bases, with 15 bases remaining between them. Germline values: CDR1 SNHLY, CDR2 FYNNEI. The CDR3 DNA sequence: TGTGCCAGCGGTCGGGACTCCCTTTACGAGCAGTACTTC. Protein sequence: CASGRDSLYEQYF.

V is TRBV6-5 and J is TRBJ1-1; D is undetermined. CDR3 length: 13 amino acids. Trimming took off 5 bases at V and 8 bases at J, with 15 bases between the two ends. CDR1 and CDR2 from the germline V gene are MNHEY and SVGAGI. CDR3 sequence reads: CASSIRPGAEAFF. CDR3 in DNA: TGTGCCAGCAGTATCCGCCCGGGAGCGGAAGCTTTCTTT.

V is TRBV14 and J is TRBJ1-5; D might be TRBD1 (5 bases). Looked up from germline, CDR1 is SGHDN and CDR2 is FVKESK. Trimming cost V 0 bases and J 4 bases, with 19 bases left between them. This CDR3 contains 18 residues. CDR3 coding DNA: TGTGCCAGCAGCCAAGAGAGGAAGGGACTGGGATGGAATCAGCCCCAGCATTTT. Protein product: CASSQERKGLGWNQPQHF.

This chain joins TRBV2 and TRBJ2-7; 8 bases are a match to TRBD1. The length of the CDR3 is 16 residues. Unmatched junction bases numbered 9, after V lost 5 bases and J lost 0 bases. In germline, CDR1 is SNHLY, CDR2 FYNNEI. CDR3 loop: CASSTYGQGGSYEQYF. The CDR3 nucleotides read TGTGCCAGCAGTACGTATGGACAGGGTGGCTCCTACGAGCAGTACTTC.

The chain combines TRBV10-1 with TRBJ2-3; 9 bases match TRBD2. Germline lookup yields CDR1 WNHNN and CDR2 SYGVQD (reference sequence). The J segment lost 6 bases and the V segment lost 6 bases, leaving 7 bases of the junction unmatched. The CDR3 runs 14 residues. This CDR3 reads CASRPGLASDTQYF. CDR3 bases: TGCGCCAGCAGACCGGGACTAGCTTCTGATACGCAGTATTTT.

The rearrangement joins TRBV6-5 to TRBJ2-3; D ambiguous. Trimming removed 6 bases at V and 10 bases at J, with 23 bases between. The V gene's germline CDR1 is MNHEY and CDR2 SVGAGI. The CDR3 is 15 residues long. Written as DNA, the CDR3 is TGTGCCAGCAGGCACCGGGTCGAGGCTGCTATTGCGCAGTATTTT. Its protein product is CASRHRVEAAIAQYF.

The chain couples TRBV19 to TRBJ1-2; D call uncertain. The V gene lost 6 bases and the J gene lost 0 bases, with 20 bases spanning the gap. CDR1 is LNHDA, CDR2 SQIVND, per germline (reference sequence). This CDR3 has 17 residues. CDR3 sequence: CASSGWQADFTNYGYTF. CDR3 DNA: TGTGCCAGTAGCGGTTGGCAGGCCGATTTTACTAACTATGGCTACACCTTC. Combining the CDR3 with reference TRBV19 and TRBJ1-2 gives the whole variable domain DGGITQSPKYLFRKEGQNVTLSCEQNLNHDAMYWYRQDPGQGLRLIYYSQIVNDFQKGDIAEGYSVSREKKESFPLTVTSAQKNPTAFYLCASSGWQADFTNYGYTFGSGTRLTVV.

The rearrangement links TRBV18 to TRBJ1-2; the D gene is possibly TRBD1 (5 bases). Germline V gives CDR1 KGHSH, CDR2 LQKENI. The CDR3 is 14 residues long. Trimming shortened V by 2 bases and J by 2 bases, and 9 bases separated the two germline ends. CDR3 sequence reads: CASSPETANYGYTF. CDR3 bases: TGTGCCAGCTCACCAGAGACAGCAAACTATGGCTACACCTTC.

The chain is built from TRBV11-2 and TRBJ2-7; the match to TRBD2 covers 11 bases. Germline-derived CDR1 and CDR2 are SGHAT and FQNNGV. The CDR3 has 17 amino acids. Trimming cost V 0 bases and J 2 bases; bases outside gene matches: 6. The CDR3 spells CASSLDRSGGGTYEQYF. The CDR3 region has the DNA TGTGCCAGCAGCTTAGATCGTAGCGGGGGGGGTACCTACGAGCAGTACTTC.

In its sample, this clone was seen once. CDR3 coding DNA: TGTGCCAGCAGTTCCGTCAGGGGAGTTAGCTATGGCTACACCTTC. Encoded protein: CASSSVRGVSYGYTF. The V call is TRBV27, the J call TRBJ1-2; D possibly corresponds to TRBD1 (6 bases). The CDR3 runs 15 residues. Per germline, CDR1 MNHEY and CDR2 SMNVEV (reference sequence). V dropped 4 bases and J dropped 4 bases, with 16 bases sitting between them.

V is TRBV15 and J is TRBJ2-7; a weak D match, TRBD1 (5 bases). V was shortened by 1 base and J by 2 bases, with 9 bases between the two germline ends. CDR3 length equals 14 residues. In germline, CDR1 is LNHNV, CDR2 YYDKDF (reference sequence). The CDR3 here is CATSRVDRAYEQYF. CDR3 DNA sequence: TGTGCCACCAGCAGAGTTGACAGAGCCTACGAGCAGTACTTC.

CDR3 in DNA: TGTGCCAGCAGACCGGCCGGGACTAGCACCACCGGGGAGCTGTTTTTT. Its protein is CASRPAGTSTTGELFF. The genes are TRBV7-3 and TRBJ2-2, with 9 bases aligning to TRBD2. The CDR3 covers 16 residues. In germline, CDR1 is SGHTA, CDR2 FQGTGA. The V segment lost 6 bases and the J segment 4 bases; nucleotides outside the gene matches: 9.

V is TRBV24-1 and J is TRBJ1-5; D unclear. The CDR3 length is 14 residues. V lost 6 bases and J lost 1, with 9 bases in between. Per germline, CDR1 KGHDR and CDR2 SFDVKD. The CDR3 sequence is CATSSATSNQPQHF. The DNA for the CDR3 is TGTGCCACCAGTAGTGCAACAAGCAATCAGCCCCAGCATTTT.

This chain uses TRBV19 with TRBJ2-7; the D gene is possibly TRBD1 (6 bases). The germline CDR1 and CDR2 sequences are LNHDA and SQIVND (reference sequence). The CDR3 covers 14 residues. With 1 base removed from V and 5 bases from J, the gap between germline ends came to 12 bases. In DNA, the CDR3 is TGTGCCAGTAGTATAGGCAGGGGAATCAACGAGCAGTACTTC. The encoded protein is CASSIGRGINEQYF.

The chain combines TRBV6-5 with TRBJ2-5, with 8 bases matching TRBD2. CDR3 length equals 14 residues. With V trimmed by 6 bases and J by 5 bases, 8 bases remained unmatched. CDR1 is MNHEY and CDR2 is SVGAGI in the germline V gene. CDR3 DNA sequence: TGTGCCAGCAGGCTCGGGGGGGCCATGGAGACCCAGTACTTC. It yields the protein CASRLGGAMETQYF.

V is TRBV28 and J is TRBJ2-1; D possibly corresponds to TRBD1 (5 bases). Germline V gene sequence: CDR1 MDHEN, CDR2 SYDVKM. The CDR3 totals 14 residues. V lost 8 bases to trimming and J lost 6 bases, with 17 bases between them. The CDR3 sequence: CASFGQGWANEQFF. In DNA, the CDR3 is TGTGCCAGCTTCGGGCAGGGCTGGGCCAATGAGCAGTTCTTC.

The chain recombines TRBV5-1 with TRBJ2-3; 8 bases agree with TRBD2. Germline assignment: CDR1 SGHRS and CDR2 YFSETQ. After removal of 3 bases from V and 6 bases from J, the junction contained 12 bases not matched to a gene. The CDR3 length is 16 residues. CDR3 sequence (DNA): TGCGCCAGCAGCTCGGGACTAGTCACGGGCGGGGATACGCAGTATTTT. It yields the protein CASSSGLVTGGDTQYF.

The chain uses TRBV5-4 and TRBJ2-1; D is perhaps TRBD1 (7 bases). This CDR3 is built from 17 residues. Trimming removed 0 bases from V and 0 bases from J, with 13 bases in between. The germline gives CDR1 SGHNT, CDR2 YYREEE (reference sequence). The CDR3 loop is CASSLARGASSYNEQFF. DNA of the CDR3: TGTGCCAGCAGCTTGGCCAGGGGGGCGAGCTCCTACAATGAGCAGTTCTTC.

The J gene is TRBJ2-4, the V gene TRBV20-1, with 8 bases lining up with TRBD1. This CDR3 region has 9 residues. Trimming at V came to 5 bases and at J to 16 bases, leaving 4 bases not matched to a gene. Per the germline V gene, CDR1 is DFQATT and CDR2 is SNEGSKA (reference sequence). CDR3 nucleotide sequence: TGCAGTGCTTCCGGGACAGGCTACTTC. It is translated as CSASGTGYF.

The genes are TRBV19 and TRBJ2-3, with 7 bases that match TRBD2. The J segment lost 5 bases and the V segment lost 4 bases, leaving 3 bases of the junction unmatched. Looked up from germline, CDR1 is LNHDA and CDR2 is SQIVND (reference sequence). CDR3 length equals 13 residues. This chain's CDR3 is CASSRASGDTQYF. CDR3 DNA: TGTGCCAGTAGTAGGGCTAGCGGAGATACGCAGTATTTT.